The 14 T cell receptor beta chains listed next were all sequenced from one sample in a study of blood T cell repertoires in COVID-19. Clones were sequenced by immunoSEQ multiplex PCR, and TCRdb holds only the in-frame ones, with some missing. This table holds roughly 64,000 clones, over 65% found once. Sequencing was done on a sample of peripheral blood. These receptors were taken from a man in his sixties with COVID-19, enrolled during active disease.

This clone is a singleton in its sample. In DNA form, the CDR3 reads TGTGCCAGTAGTATAGGTTTAAGGGGCGAGCAGTACTTC. The encoded protein is CASSIGLRGEQYF. The V and J genes are TRBV19 and TRBJ2-7, with D possibly TRBD1 on 5 matching bases. Trimming took off 1 base at V and 6 bases at J, with 10 bases between the two ends. This CDR3 region has 13 residues. Looked up from germline, CDR1 is LNHDA and CDR2 is SQIVND (reference sequence).

The gene calls are TRBV10-1 and TRBJ2-2; 9 nucleotides agree with TRBD2. The CDR3 totals 16 residues. Per the germline V gene, CDR1 is WNHNN and CDR2 is SYGVQD (reference sequence). The ends lost 5 bases at V and 1 base at J; junction bases unmatched: 5. CDR3 nucleotide sequence: TGCGCCAGCAGTCCAGCGGGGGGTTTGAACACCGGGGAGCTGTTTTTT. It encodes CASSPAGGLNTGELFF.

V usage is TRBV28 and J usage is TRBJ2-3, with TRBD2 as a possible D gene (6 bases). The CDR3 length is 17 residues. V was pared by 4 bases and J by 2 bases, with 19 bases between. Germline values: CDR1 MDHEN, CDR2 SYDVKM. The CDR3 DNA follows: TGTGCCAGCAGTTCCACGGCCGGGGCTAGCGCCACAGATACGCAGTATTTT. Its translation: CASSSTAGASATDTQYF.

The chain recombines TRBV12-5 with TRBJ1-3; D is unclear. The germline CDR1 and CDR2 sequences are LGHNT and FRNRAP. V was clipped by 4 bases and J by 0 bases, with 7 bases between them. CDR3 length: 14 amino acids. The CDR3: CASGSLSSGNTIYF. CDR3 coding DNA: TGTGCTAGTGGTTCATTGAGCTCTGGAAACACCATATATTTT. The full variable domain, with the rest looked up from reference TRBV12-5 and TRBJ1-3, is DARVTQTPRHKVTEMGQEVTMRCQPILGHNTVFWYRQTMMQGLELLAYFRNRAPLDDSGMPKDRFSAEMPDATLATLKIQPSEPRDSAVYFCASGSLSSGNTIYFGEGSWLTVV.

The chain uses TRBV7-9 and TRBJ2-2; TRBD2 might be the D (5 bases). V was pared by 2 bases and J by 6 bases, with 16 bases between. CDR1 is SEHNR and CDR2 is FQNEAQ in the germline V gene (reference sequence). The CDR3 length is 16 residues. This chain's CDR3 is CASSLKASLSPGELFF. CDR3 in DNA: TGTGCCAGCAGCTTAAAGGCTAGCCTATCCCCCGGGGAGCTGTTTTTT.

V gene TRBV5-4 combines with J gene TRBJ2-1; 7 bases match TRBD2. Trimming took 2 bases from V and 8 from J; bases not matched to a gene: 7. Germline V gene data show CDR1 as SGHNT and CDR2 as YYREEE (reference sequence). This CDR3 is 14 amino acids long. In nucleotides, the CDR3 is TGTGCCAGCAGCTTTGGCGGGAGCTTTCATGAGCAGTTCTTC. The encoded protein is CASSFGGSFHEQFF.

The rearrangement uses TRBV29-1 and TRBJ1-6; D perhaps matches TRBD1 (5 bases). The CDR3 is 13 amino acids. Looked up from germline, CDR1 is SQVTM and CDR2 is ANQGSEA. Deletions cut 6 bases from V and 7 bases from J, with 13 bases between. The CDR3 loop reads CSVRRGDNSPLHF. The DNA for the CDR3 is TGCAGCGTCCGCCGCGGGGACAATTCACCCCTCCACTTT.

The gene calls are TRBV7-2 and TRBJ2-7, with D unresolved. The CDR3 length is 15 residues. Germline V CDR1 and CDR2: SGHTA, FQGNSA. V was clipped by 2 bases and J by 2 bases, with 13 bases between them. The CDR3 sequence: CASSLSSLLTYEQYF. The CDR3 DNA reads as TGTGCCAGCAGCTTAAGTAGCCTATTAACCTACGAGCAGTACTTC.

The chain joins TRBV6-5 to TRBJ1-2; D is unresolved. Between the trimmed V and J ends, which lost 7 bases and 6 bases, there was a span of 15 bases. This CDR3 region has 13 residues. Per the germline V gene, CDR1 is MNHEY and CDR2 is SVGAGI. Here the CDR3 DNA reads TGTGCCAGCACCGGAGGCGTGAACGATGGCTACACCTTC. Its protein product is CASTGGVNDGYTF.

The chain is built from TRBV7-9 and TRBJ2-7; TRBD1 aligns across 8 bases. The junction had 10 bases not matched to a gene; V was cut back by 5 bases and J by 7 bases. Germline CDR1 reads SEHNR; CDR2 reads FQNEAQ (reference sequence). There are 14 residues in the CDR3. The CDR3 region has the DNA TGTGCCAGCAGCGAAACCCAGGGGGCAAGGGAGCAGTACTTC. Translated, it gives CASSETQGAREQYF.

This clone was found a few times. The rearrangement uses TRBV2 and TRBJ2-3; 9 nucleotides align to TRBD1. Trimming cost V 6 bases and J 0 bases; bases outside gene matches: 7. This CDR3 region has 16 residues. CDR1 and CDR2 from the germline V gene are SNHLY and FYNNEI. Written as DNA, the CDR3 is TGTGCCAGCAGACCCGGGACAGGGATCAGCACAGATACGCAGTATTTT. Encoded protein: CASRPGTGISTDTQYF.

The genes are TRBV9 and TRBJ2-1, with TRBD2 matching 8 bases. Germline V gene lookup returns CDR1 SGDLS and CDR2 YYNGEE. There are 18 residues in the CDR3. Trimming at V came to 0 bases and at J to 8 bases, leaving 16 bases not matched to a gene. The CDR3 coding sequence is TGTGCCAGCAGCGTAGGGATGGGAGTAGCGGGACCAGGAGATGAGCAGTTCTTC. The encoded protein is CASSVGMGVAGPGDEQFF.

This sequence joins TRBV5-5 and TRBJ1-2; a possible D gene is TRBD1 (5 bases). Germline lookup yields CDR1 SGHKS and CDR2 YYEKEE (reference sequence). The V and J ends lost 1 base and 8 bases respectively, with 9 bases between them. CDR3 length: 12 residues. CDR3 sequence (DNA): TGTGCCAGCAGCTTGCGGGGGGACGGCTACACCTTC. Translated, it gives CASSLRGDGYTF.

This clone has only a few counts. The gene calls are TRBV5-1 and TRBJ1-2; D ambiguous. Trimming left V 3 bases short and J 6 bases short, with 12 bases between. Germline values: CDR1 SGHRS, CDR2 YFSETQ. The CDR3 spans 13 residues. CDR3 DNA sequence: TGCGCCAGCAGCTACCTCTATTCGGATGGCTACACCTTC. This sequence encodes CASSYLYSDGYTF.